This TCR beta chain came from a study of CD8+ T cells in alopecia areata. With respect to this clone: Its antigen remains unidentified.

The sequencing template was cDNA reverse transcribed from extracted RNA. Sequenced by immunoSEQ multiplex PCR; TCRdb stores in-frame clones only, minus some. This sample has roughly 150,000 clones; about 54% occur once, and the top ten carry approximately 4.8%. The V and J ends lost 6 bases and 8 bases respectively, with 28 bases between them. CDR3 length: 18 amino acids. Study-wide results and caveats: Sequences from scalp samples also cover resident alphabeta T cells of normal skin.

The chain has TRBV23-1 and TRBJ2-2; D tentatively fits TRBD1 or TRBD2 (6 bases each). TRBV23-1 is flagged as an ORF with uncertain function. The receptor's source is a human donor in good health. Sample: CD4+ T cells sorted from blood. The CDR3 sequence is CASSRNRGASLYSGELFF. Written as DNA, the CDR3 is TGCGCCAGCAGCCGGAATAGGGGGGCGTCCCTATACTCGGGGGAGCTGTTTTTT.